Following are 20 T cell receptor beta chains from one sample sequenced in a study of blood T cell repertoires in COVID-19. Some clones are missing from TCRdb's copy, which holds only in-frame ones; the method was immunoSEQ multiplex PCR. The table includes 300,000 to 350,000 clones, approximately 90% detected once. Sequencing was performed on peripheral blood. These receptors all stem from a woman younger than 30 who had recovered from COVID-19.

This chain uses TRBV9 with TRBJ2-7, with D possibly matching TRBD1 (6 bases). Germline V gene lookup returns CDR1 SGDLS and CDR2 YYNGEE. There are 14 residues in the CDR3. Trimming removed 6 bases at V and 0 bases at J, with 13 bases between. The CDR3 nucleotides are TGTGCCAGCATCAGGGGTGAGAGCTCCTACGAGCAGTACGTC. Translated, it gives CASIRGESSYEQYV.

The CDR3 DNA sequence: TGTGCCAGCAATCCAGGGGGCACGACTGAAGCTTTCTTT. Translating gives CASNPGGTTEAFF. This chain joins TRBV19 and TRBJ1-1; the match to TRBD1 covers 8 bases. Germline-derived CDR1 and CDR2 are LNHDA and SQIVND (reference sequence). The V segment lost 9 bases and the J segment 5 bases; nucleotides outside the gene matches: 8. CDR3 length: 13 amino acids.

The chain couples TRBV5-5 to TRBJ1-1; unclear D gene. The CDR3 extends over 14 amino acids. CDR1 and CDR2 (germline): SGHKS, YYEKEE (reference sequence). Trimming took 2 bases from V and 4 from J, leaving 12 bases between them. The chain's CDR3 is CASSFDPRGTEAFF. Here the CDR3 DNA reads TGTGCCAGCAGCTTTGATCCCCGGGGCACTGAAGCTTTCTTT. Complete variable domain (other parts from reference TRBV5-5 and TRBJ1-1): DAGVTQSPTHLIKTRGQQVTLRCSPISGHKSVSWYQQVLGQGPQFIFQYYEKEERGRGNFPDRFSARQFPNYSSELNVNALLLGDSALYLCASSFDPRGTEAFFGQGTRLTVV.

The chain uses TRBV6-5 and TRBJ1-1; D remains ambiguous. Germline V gene lookup returns CDR1 MNHEY and CDR2 SVGAGI. The CDR3 covers 13 residues. The V end lost 8 bases, the J end lost 4 bases, and 14 bases lay between the germline ends. This chain's CDR3 is CASDYSIATEAFF. As DNA, the CDR3 is TGTGCCAGCGACTACTCGATCGCCACTGAAGCTTTCTTT.

This clone is a singleton in its sample. The V gene is TRBV6-6, the J gene TRBJ1-5; D gene uncertain. Trimming took 0 bases from V and 6 from J, leaving 12 bases between them. The CDR3 length is 15 residues. Looked up from germline, CDR1 is MNHNY and CDR2 is SVGAGI (reference sequence). CDR3 DNA: TGTGCCAGCAGTTACTCGAGGGAGGGAGCTCAGCCCCAGCATTTT. Translated: CASSYSREGAQPQHF.

The rearrangement joins TRBV30 to TRBJ1-5; 7 positions match TRBD1. The CDR3 has 16 amino acids. Germline assignment: CDR1 GTSNPN and CDR2 SVGIG (reference sequence). V lost 5 bases, J lost 0 bases, and 10 bases stayed unmatched. CDR3 nucleotide sequence: TGTGCCTGGCGGGACAGCTCTTTTTATAGCAATCAGCCCCAGCATTTT. It encodes CAWRDSSFYSNQPQHF.

This chain connects TRBV11-3 to TRBJ1-1; no firm D call. The CDR3 length is 13 residues. V lost 7 bases and J 2 bases, leaving 11 bases between the germline ends. Germline lookup yields CDR1 SGHNT and CDR2 YENEEA. This CDR3 is CASKRARNTEAFF. The CDR3 DNA reads TGTGCCAGCAAGCGAGCCCGAAACACTGAAGCTTTCTTT.

The V gene is TRBV5-4, the J gene TRBJ1-1; the D gene is possibly TRBD1 (6 bases). CDR1 SGHNT and CDR2 YYREEE come from the germline V gene (reference sequence). V lost 7 bases, J lost 0 bases, and 19 bases lay in between. The CDR3 consists of 16 residues. The CDR3: CASGNFRGYMNTEAFF. The DNA of the CDR3 is TGTGCCAGCGGAAACTTCAGGGGCTACATGAACACTGAAGCTTTCTTT.

The chain has TRBV6-8 and TRBJ1-1; 11 nucleotides line up with TRBD1. This CDR3 has 16 residues. V shed 4 bases, J shed 1 base, and the junction held 5 bases outside the gene matches. Germline CDR1 and CDR2: MNHGY and SAAAGT. In DNA form, the CDR3 reads TGTGCCAGCAGTTCAGGGACAGGGGGAAGGAACACTGAAGCTTTCTTT. Protein product: CASSSGTGGRNTEAFF.

The chain links TRBV2 to TRBJ1-5; D is possibly TRBD1 (6 bases). The CDR3 has 14 residues. Germline CDR1 and CDR2: SNHLY and FYNNEI. V lost 4 bases and J 7 bases, leaving 14 bases between the germline ends. DNA for the CDR3: TGTGCCAGCAGTGTATCCAGGGGCTCCCAGCCCCAGCATTTT. Translated, it gives CASSVSRGSQPQHF.

This sequence joins TRBV4-1 and TRBJ2-1, with 10 bases fitting TRBD1. V was pared by 4 bases and J by 4 bases, with 7 bases of the junction left unmatched. CDR1 MGHRA and CDR2 YSYEKL come from the germline V gene. The CDR3 runs 16 residues. The CDR3 spells CASSPLGTGDYNEQFF. DNA for the CDR3: TGCGCCAGCAGCCCTCTCGGGACAGGGGATTACAATGAGCAGTTCTTC.

The chain combines TRBV4-3 with TRBJ1-3, with D tentatively TRBD1 (5 bases). CDR3 length equals 15 residues. V was shortened by 0 bases and J by 4 bases, with 10 bases between the two germline ends. The germline gives CDR1 LGHNA, CDR2 YSLEER. The CDR3 DNA reads as TGCGCCAGCAGCCAAGAAGGGGTTCCCGGAAACACCATATATTTT. It is translated as CASSQEGVPGNTIYF.

The rearrangement joins TRBV20-1 to TRBJ1-2; possible D gene TRBD1, 6 bases. V lost 3 bases, J lost 4 bases, and 15 bases lay in between. Germline loops: CDR1 DFQATT, CDR2 SNEGSKA (reference sequence). This CDR3 comprises 14 residues. The chain's CDR3 is CSASGTQNLYGYTF. The CDR3 nucleotides read TGCAGTGCTAGTGGGACACAGAACCTCTATGGCTACACCTTC.

The V gene is TRBV2, the J gene TRBJ1-5, with 7 bases that match TRBD1. The CDR3 is 14 amino acids. V lost 5 bases and J lost 4; bases outside the gene matches: 5. The V gene's germline CDR1 is SNHLY and CDR2 FYNNEI. This CDR3 is CASSWGQKNQPQHF. The CDR3 nucleotides read TGTGCCAGCAGTTGGGGACAGAAGAATCAGCCCCAGCATTTT.

CDR3 DNA: TGTGCCAGCAAGGGGGTTAAAACAGGGGTTAACACTGAAGCTTTCTTT. Translated: CASKGVKTGVNTEAFF. The V call is TRBV3-1 (or the pseudogene TRBV3-2), the J call TRBJ1-1; 7 bases are shared with TRBD1. Germline loops: CDR1 LGHDT, CDR2 YNNKEL (reference sequence). CDR3 length: 16 residues. V trimming: 7 bases; J trimming: 2 bases; junction bases outside the gene matches: 13.

This clone was seen only once. V is TRBV19 and J is TRBJ1-6; D perhaps matches TRBD1 (6 bases). CDR1 LNHDA and CDR2 SQIVND come from the germline V gene (reference sequence). V shed 3 bases and J shed 8 bases, with 11 bases lying between them. The CDR3 spans 14 residues. The chain's CDR3 is CASSILGADSPLHF. CDR3 nucleotides: TGTGCCAGTAGTATCTTGGGGGCGGATTCACCCCTCCACTTT.

This clone showed up just once. V is TRBV28 and J is TRBJ2-2, with 7 bases identical to TRBD1. CDR3 length equals 16 residues. The germline gives CDR1 MDHEN, CDR2 SYDVKM. Trimming at V came to 5 bases and at J to 3 bases, leaving 9 bases not matched to a gene. The CDR3 bases are TGTGCCAGCAGTAGAAGAGGACAGGTGTACACCGGGGAGCTGTTTTTT. Translation gives CASSRRGQVYTGELFF.

The V call is TRBV11-2, the J call TRBJ1-2, with a tentative D call TRBD1 (6 bases). This CDR3 region has 12 residues. V gave up 5 bases and J gave up 10 bases, with 14 bases separating them. Looked up from germline, CDR1 is SGHAT and CDR2 is FQNNGV. This CDR3 reads CASSVRGRVYTF. The CDR3 DNA sequence: TGTGCCAGCAGCGTCAGGGGCCGTGTCTACACCTTC.

This rearrangement joins TRBV7-4 to TRBJ2-1; TRBD2 agrees at 9 bases. The CDR3 consists of 18 residues. With V trimmed by 1 base and J by 2 bases, 9 bases remained unmatched. Germline CDR1 is SGHVT and CDR2 is SQSDAQ. DNA of the CDR3: TGTGCCAGCAGCTTAGGGGACCGACTAGCGGACCCCTACAATGAGCAGTTCTTC. Protein product: CASSLGDRLADPYNEQFF. The whole variable domain, remainder taken from reference TRBV7-4 and TRBJ2-1, is GAGVSQSPRYKVAKRGRDVALRCDSISGHVTLYWYRQTLGQGSEVLTYSQSDAQRDKSGRPSGRFSAERPERSVSTLKIQRTEQGDSAVYLCASSLGDRLADPYNEQFFGPGTRLTVL.

The chain carries TRBV7-2 and TRBJ2-1, with D hard to call. The CDR3 is 16 amino acids. Germline V CDR1 and CDR2: SGHTA, FQGNSA. The V gene lost 4 bases and the J gene lost 4 bases, with 17 bases spanning the gap. The CDR3 loop is CASSSPPTWAYNEQFF. DNA for the CDR3: TGTGCCAGCAGCTCCCCCCCGACCTGGGCGTACAATGAGCAGTTCTTC.